The 29 T cell receptor beta chains reported below all come from one sample, sequenced in a study of chemoradiotherapy in HPV16-positive cancers. Assay: immunoSEQ multiplex PCR; the TCRdb copy retains only in-frame clones and omits some. This repertoire shows about 2,300 clones, 75% to 85% found once; its top ten account for around 9.1%. This specimen consisted of tumor tissue, obtained from a patient who underwent chemoradiotherapy. The source of these receptors is a human donor with HPV-associated anogenital cancer.

The chain links TRBV6-1 to TRBJ2-1, with 9 bases fitting TRBD2. Germline CDR1 is MNHNS and CDR2 is SASEGT. Trimming removed 4 bases from V and 4 bases from J; junction bases left unmatched: 5. The CDR3 is 15 amino acids. The CDR3 DNA reads as TGTGCCAGCAGTGTAACTAGCGGGTCTTACAATGAGCAGTTCTTC. As protein: CASSVTSGSYNEQFF.

The V gene is TRBV27, the J gene TRBJ1-1; D might be TRBD1 (5 bases). V lost 5 bases and J lost 3, with 10 bases in between. Germline lookup yields CDR1 MNHEY and CDR2 SMNVEV (reference sequence). The CDR3 length is 13 residues. The CDR3 bases are TGTGCCAGCAGTAAGACCAGGGACACTGAAGCTTTCTTT. The encoded protein is CASSKTRDTEAFF.

This chain uses TRBV4-1 with TRBJ2-7; TRBD1 aligns across 10 bases. Unmatched junction bases numbered 6, after V lost 0 bases and J lost 4 bases. This CDR3 comprises 16 residues. CDR1 and CDR2 (germline): MGHRA, YSYEKL. DNA for the CDR3: TGCGCCAGCAGCCAAGATTGGCCGGGACAGGGGTACGAGCAGTACTTC. It yields the protein CASSQDWPGQGYEQYF.

This sequence joins TRBV27 and TRBJ2-2; D is unclear. Germline CDR1 and CDR2: MNHEY and SMNVEV (reference sequence). The CDR3 extends over 13 amino acids. V was clipped by 5 bases and J by 2 bases, with 6 bases between them. The CDR3 nucleotides read TGTGCCAGCAGTGCGAGAAACACCGGGGAGCTGTTTTTT. This gives the protein CASSARNTGELFF.

The rearrangement links TRBV7-9 to TRBJ1-2, with 7 bases matching TRBD1. Germline assignment: CDR1 SEHNR and CDR2 FQNEAQ (reference sequence). V shed 1 base and J 2 bases; nucleotides not matched to a gene: 16. This CDR3 contains 19 residues. CDR3 in DNA: TGTGCCAGCAGCTTAGACCACAGGGGATCACGGAGAGAAAACTATGGCTACACCTTC. It encodes CASSLDHRGSRRENYGYTF.

This chain links TRBV6-1 with TRBJ2-7; D not certain. CDR3 length: 13 residues. CDR1 MNHNS and CDR2 SASEGT come from the germline V gene. Trimming left V 4 bases short and J 3 bases short, with 10 bases between. The CDR3 is CASSVQRYYEQYF. The CDR3 nucleotides are TGTGCCAGCAGTGTACAGCGTTACTACGAGCAGTACTTC.

The genes are TRBV27 and TRBJ2-1; D is perhaps TRBD1 or TRBD2 (6 bases each). Trimming took 3 bases from V and 0 from J, leaving 12 bases between them. The CDR3 extends over 16 amino acids. Germline V gene data show CDR1 as MNHEY and CDR2 as SMNVEV (reference sequence). CDR3 nucleotides: TGTGCCAGCAGTTTTGGAGGGGGACCCTCCTACAATGAGCAGTTCTTC. The encoded protein is CASSFGGGPSYNEQFF.

The V call is TRBV7-2, the J call TRBJ2-3, with D possibly being TRBD2 (6 bases). The CDR3 loop spans 15 amino acids. V gave up 0 bases and J gave up 8 bases, with 15 bases separating them. CDR1 and CDR2 from the germline V gene are SGHTA and FQGNSA. The CDR3 spells CASSLAGGPGTTQYF. The DNA of the CDR3 is TGTGCCAGCAGCTTAGCGGGAGGCCCGGGGACTACGCAGTATTTT.

V gene TRBV6-1 combines with J gene TRBJ2-7; D perhaps matches TRBD1 (6 bases). This CDR3 contains 14 residues. Germline lookup yields CDR1 MNHNS and CDR2 SASEGT. With 4 bases removed from V and 2 bases from J, the gap between germline ends came to 12 bases. The CDR3 nucleotides are TGTGCCAGCAGTGTCCAGACAGGAGCCTACGAGCAGTACTTC. Translation: CASSVQTGAYEQYF.

The chain employs TRBV6-6 and TRBJ2-7; 9 nucleotides agree with TRBD1. The junction had 5 bases not matched to a gene; V was cut back by 0 bases and J by 2 bases. Germline V lookup: CDR1 MNHNY, CDR2 SVGAGI (reference sequence). The CDR3 contains 16 residues. CDR3 in amino acids: CASSYSGQGRPYEQYF. CDR3 DNA: TGTGCCAGCAGTTACTCAGGACAGGGGAGACCCTACGAGCAGTACTTC.

V and J are TRBV7-2 and TRBJ1-1; D gene unclear. Germline CDR1 SGHTA, CDR2 FQGNSA. This CDR3 has 14 amino acids. Trimming took 3 bases from V and 6 from J, leaving 14 bases between them. The CDR3 reads CASSFGWREPEAFF. The CDR3, as DNA: TGTGCCAGCAGCTTCGGGTGGAGGGAACCTGAAGCTTTCTTT. Full variable domain (remainder filled in from reference TRBV7-2 and TRBJ1-1): GAGVSQSPSNKVTEKGKDVELRCDPISGHTALYWYRQSLGQGLEFLIYFQGNSAPDKSGLPSDRFSAERTGGSVSTLTIQRTQQEDSAVYLCASSFGWREPEAFFGQGTRLTVV.

The CDR3 sequence: CASSLEPGSQETQYF. CDR3 bases: TGTGCCAGCAGCTTGGAGCCAGGGAGCCAAGAGACCCAGTACTTC. The rearrangement uses TRBV5-4 and TRBJ2-5; D is perhaps TRBD1 or TRBD2 (5 bases each). The CDR3 extends over 15 amino acids. Trimming pared 0 bases from V and 1 base from J, leaving 10 bases between. The germline V gene encodes CDR1 SGHNT and CDR2 YYREEE (reference sequence).

This clone turned up a few times. The chain uses TRBV10-3 and TRBJ2-2; possible D gene TRBD2, 5 bases. The CDR3 loop spans 14 amino acids. Germline V gene lookup returns CDR1 ENHRY and CDR2 SYGVKD. V shed 7 bases and J shed 3 bases, with 12 bases lying between them. The CDR3 sequence is CAITTDWDTGELFF. The CDR3 coding sequence is TGTGCCATCACCACGGACTGGGACACCGGGGAGCTGTTTTTT.

The chain combines TRBV18 with TRBJ2-4, with 9 bases fitting TRBD2. The CDR3 length is 15 residues. Germline V gene data show CDR1 as KGHSH and CDR2 as LQKENI. V lost 3 bases to trimming and J lost 2 bases; unmatched junction nucleotides: 2. The CDR3 sequence: CASSPLAGTKNIQYF. CDR3 sequence (DNA): TGTGCCAGCTCACCCCTAGCGGGAACCAAAAACATTCAGTACTTC. Based on the CDR3 plus reference TRBV18 and TRBJ2-4, the full variable domain is NAGVMQNPRHLVRRRGQEARLRCSPMKGHSHVYWYRQLPEEGLKFMVYLQKENIIDESGMPKERFSAEFPKEGPSILRIQQVVRGDSAAYFCASSPLAGTKNIQYFGAGTRLSVL.

The chain joins TRBV5-1 to TRBJ2-5; 8 bases line up with TRBD2. Germline V gives CDR1 SGHRS, CDR2 YFSETQ. J was trimmed by 5 bases and V by 4 bases; bases with no gene match: 7. The CDR3 runs to 14 residues. The CDR3 is CASSITGGRETQYF. CDR3 nucleotides: TGCGCCAGCAGCATCACGGGGGGGCGGGAGACCCAGTACTTC.

J is TRBJ2-3 and V is TRBV5-1, with 10 bases matching TRBD2. Germline assignment: CDR1 SGHRS and CDR2 YFSETQ. With V trimmed by 0 bases and J by 1 base, 5 bases remained unmatched. The CDR3 extends over 17 amino acids. CDR3 loop: CASSLELAGSGTDTQYF. The CDR3 bases are TGCGCCAGCAGCTTGGAACTAGCGGGGAGCGGCACAGATACGCAGTATTTT. Together with reference TRBV5-1 and TRBJ2-3, the CDR3 gives the full variable domain: KAGVTQTPRYLIKTRGQQVTLSCSPISGHRSVSWYQQTPGQGLQFLFEYFSETQRNKGNFPGRFSGRQFSNSRSEMNVSTLELGDSALYLCASSLELAGSGTDTQYFGPGTRLTVL.

The V gene is TRBV4-2, the J gene TRBJ2-7; tentatively, D is TRBD1 or TRBD2 (5 bases each). This CDR3 is built from 14 residues. The germline V gene has CDR1 LGHNA and CDR2 YNFKEQ. V lost 5 bases, J lost 1 base, and 12 bases lay in between. The CDR3 loop reads CASSSWDGSYEQYF. The CDR3, as DNA: TGTGCCAGCAGCTCATGGGACGGATCCTACGAGCAGTACTTC.

The chain recombines TRBV15 with TRBJ1-4, with D tentatively TRBD1 (6 bases). Trimming removed 0 bases at V and 4 bases at J, with 15 bases between. Germline-derived CDR1 and CDR2 are LNHNV and YYDKDF (reference sequence). This CDR3 is built from 17 residues. The CDR3: CATSRDGGGGDNEKLFF. CDR3 DNA sequence: TGTGCCACCAGCAGAGATGGGGGAGGGGGGGATAATGAAAAACTGTTTTTT.

CDR3 loop: CASSPSTQGAGQYF. CDR3 DNA: TGTGCCAGCAGTCCATCGACCCAGGGGGCAGGGCAGTACTTC. The chain links TRBV27 to TRBJ2-5; TRBD1 aligns across 8 bases. V trimming: 5 bases; J trimming: 11 bases; junction bases outside the gene matches: 13. CDR1 is MNHEY and CDR2 is SMNVEV in the germline V gene (reference sequence). This CDR3 contains 14 residues.

The V gene is TRBV9, the J gene TRBJ1-6, with D perhaps TRBD1 (6 bases). Germline V gene sequence: CDR1 SGDLS, CDR2 YYNGEE. Trimming shortened V by 2 bases and J by 3 bases, and 15 bases separated the two germline ends. The CDR3 has 17 amino acids. CDR3 nucleotide sequence: TGTGCCAGCAGCGTGAACCCCCAGGGGAGCTATAATTCACCCCTCCACTTT. The encoded protein is CASSVNPQGSYNSPLHF.

The rearrangement uses TRBV6-1 and TRBJ2-6; 10 positions match TRBD1. The J segment lost 0 bases and the V segment lost 4 bases, leaving 0 bases of the junction unmatched. The CDR3 sequence is 16 residues long. Germline V gene lookup returns CDR1 MNHNS and CDR2 SASEGT. The CDR3: CASSGTGGSGANVLTF. The DNA of the CDR3 is TGTGCCAGCAGTGGGACAGGGGGCTCTGGGGCCAACGTCCTGACTTTC.

This rearrangement joins TRBV11-3 to TRBJ1-5; possible D gene TRBD1, 5 bases. This CDR3 is built from 14 residues. Germline V gene sequence: CDR1 SGHNT, CDR2 YENEEA. V was trimmed by 5 bases and J by 4 bases, leaving 12 bases between them. The CDR3 sequence is CASSAQRGNQPQHF. The CDR3 DNA reads TGTGCCAGCAGCGCGCAAAGGGGAAATCAGCCCCAGCATTTT. The complete variable domain, with remaining parts taken from reference TRBV11-3 and TRBJ1-5, reads EAGVVQSPRYKIIEKKQPVAFWCNPISGHNTLYWYLQNLGQGPELLIRYENEEAVDDSQLPKDRFSAERLKGVDSTLKIQPAELGDSAVYLCASSAQRGNQPQHFGDGTRLSIL.

The chain combines TRBV2 with TRBJ2-2, with D hard to call. Germline V gene data show CDR1 as SNHLY and CDR2 as FYNNEI. Trimming removed 9 bases at V and 4 bases at J, with 15 bases between. This CDR3 comprises 14 residues. CDR3 nucleotide sequence: TGTGCCAGTGCAGAGGAAGCGACCACCGGGGAGCTGTTTTTT. It encodes CASAEEATTGELFF.

V usage is TRBV5-1 and J usage is TRBJ2-7; TRBD2 agrees at 8 bases. V was clipped by 0 bases and J by 5 bases; unmatched bases: 7. Per germline, CDR1 SGHRS and CDR2 YFSETQ. CDR3 length: 15 residues. The CDR3 here is CASSLASSGPDEQYF. CDR3 nucleotide sequence: TGCGCCAGCAGCTTGGCCTCTAGCGGGCCCGACGAGCAGTACTTC.

The chain couples TRBV7-9 to TRBJ2-7, with D uncertain. This CDR3 spans 13 amino acids. The germline CDR1 and CDR2 sequences are SEHNR and FQNEAQ (reference sequence). The germline V and J ends were trimmed by 3 bases and 2 bases, with 8 bases remaining between them. The CDR3 sequence is CASSFLGTYEQYF. For the CDR3, the DNA is TGTGCCAGCAGCTTTTTGGGGACCTACGAGCAGTACTTC. The variable domain in full, with the rest retrieved from reference TRBV7-9 and TRBJ2-7, is DTGVSQNPRHKITKRGQNVTFRCDPISEHNRLYWYRQTLGQGPEFLTYFQNEAQLEKSRLLSDRFSAERPKGSFSTLEIQRTEQGDSAMYLCASSFLGTYEQYFGPGTRLTVT.

This clone occurred a few times. The V call is TRBV5-1, the J call TRBJ2-1; D gene uncertain. V was clipped by 6 bases and J by 1 base, with 8 bases between them. CDR1 SGHRS and CDR2 YFSETQ come from the germline V gene. The CDR3 covers 13 residues. CDR3 protein: CASMVDSYNEQFF. CDR3 DNA: TGCGCCAGCATGGTGGATTCCTACAATGAGCAGTTCTTC.

The chain couples TRBV29-1 to TRBJ2-3, with 8 bases fitting TRBD2. V was clipped by 3 bases and J by 1 base; unmatched bases: 6. Germline lookup yields CDR1 SQVTM and CDR2 ANQGSEA. The CDR3 loop spans 15 amino acids. CDR3: CSVEMGLGGTDTQYF. As DNA, the CDR3 is TGCAGCGTTGAGATGGGACTAGGAGGCACAGATACGCAGTATTTT.

The chain has TRBV5-1 and TRBJ2-7; D call uncertain. Per germline, CDR1 SGHRS and CDR2 YFSETQ. This CDR3 has 13 amino acids. V was shortened by 5 bases and J by 2 bases, with 11 bases between the two germline ends. The CDR3 nucleotides read TGCGCCAGCAGACAGACAACCACCTACGAGCAGTACTTC. Amino acid sequence: CASRQTTTYEQYF.

V is TRBV6-1 and J is TRBJ1-2; 7 bases line up with TRBD1. Germline-derived CDR1 and CDR2 are MNHNS and SASEGT. The length of the CDR3 is 14 residues. The V and J ends lost 4 bases and 2 bases, in that order; junction bases with no gene match: 4. Written as DNA, the CDR3 is TGTGCCAGCAGTGTTGGGGACAGCAACTATGGCTACACCTTC. It yields the protein CASSVGDSNYGYTF.